The 8 T cell receptor beta chains listed next were all sequenced from one sample in a study of cytomegalovirus exposure and HLA in healthy donors. TCRdb's table, derived via immunoSEQ multiplex PCR, lists solely in-frame clones and lacks some. Among approximately 210,000 clones listed, about 82% were seen once. Sequenced sample: PBMCs. These receptors were collected from a woman aged 18-35 years in good health and CMV-seronegative.

The V and J genes are TRBV19 and TRBJ2-7, with 7 nucleotides matching TRBD2. Germline values: CDR1 LNHDA, CDR2 SQIVND (reference sequence). The CDR3 totals 16 residues. Losses at the gene ends were 1 base for V and 3 bases for J; bases not matched to a gene: 9. As DNA, the CDR3 is TGTGCCAGTAGTATAGCGAGCGGGACTACGGGCTACGAGCAGTACTTC. This gives the protein CASSIASGTTGYEQYF. Drawing the rest from reference TRBV19 and TRBJ2-7, the complete variable domain is DGGITQSPKYLFRKEGQNVTLSCEQNLNHDAMYWYRQDPGQGLRLIYYSQIVNDFQKGDIAEGYSVSREKKESFPLTVTSAQKNPTAFYLCASSIASGTTGYEQYFGPGTRLTVT.

The chain carries TRBV27 and TRBJ2-3; 8 positions match TRBD1. CDR3 length: 15 amino acids. The V gene's germline CDR1 is MNHEY and CDR2 SMNVEV (reference sequence). The J segment lost 6 bases and the V segment lost 3 bases, leaving 8 bases of the junction unmatched. The CDR3 sequence: CASSFDRGGSDTQYF. The CDR3 region has the DNA TGTGCCAGCAGTTTCGACAGGGGAGGTAGCGATACGCAGTATTTT.

This chain links TRBV25-1 with TRBJ2-7; 9 bases match TRBD2. This CDR3 contains 14 residues. With 1 base clipped from V and 3 bases from J, the junction kept 1 base outside the gene matches. Per the germline V gene, CDR1 is MGHDK and CDR2 is SYGVNS. Here the CDR3 reads CASSEFSGSYEQYF. Here the CDR3 DNA reads TGTGCCAGCAGTGAATTTAGCGGGAGCTACGAGCAGTACTTC.

This chain uses TRBV4-1 with TRBJ1-5; no firm D call. This CDR3 has 16 amino acids. CDR1 and CDR2 (germline): MGHRA, YSYEKL. The germline V and J ends were trimmed by 8 bases and 1 base, with 18 bases remaining between them. The CDR3 here is CASGPIEGVSNQPQHF. The CDR3, as DNA: TGCGCCAGCGGTCCGATTGAGGGAGTGAGCAATCAGCCCCAGCATTTT.

This chain links TRBV19 with TRBJ1-2, with 9 positions matching TRBD1. CDR3 length: 16 residues. Germline V lookup: CDR1 LNHDA, CDR2 SQIVND (reference sequence). With 5 bases clipped from V and 8 bases from J, the junction kept 15 bases outside the gene matches. CDR3 residues: CASSSDNTDRGGGYTF. In DNA, the CDR3 is TGTGCCAGTAGTTCTGACAATACGGACAGGGGTGGAGGCTACACCTTC.

The gene calls are TRBV28 and TRBJ2-4; tentatively, D is TRBD1 (5 bases). Germline CDR1 reads MDHEN; CDR2 reads SYDVKM. V dropped 5 bases and J dropped 0 bases, with 11 bases sitting between them. The CDR3 is 15 residues long. CDR3 sequence reads: CASSPSGLAKNIQYF. CDR3 DNA: TGTGCCAGCAGTCCATCAGGGTTAGCCAAAAACATTCAGTACTTC.

The chain uses TRBV5-1 and TRBJ1-1, with 7 bases identical to TRBD1. The CDR3 sequence is 15 residues long. Losses at the gene ends were 0 bases for V and 5 bases for J; bases not matched to a gene: 7. Germline V gene sequence: CDR1 SGHRS, CDR2 YFSETQ. CDR3 DNA sequence: TGCGCCAGCAGCTTGGAGACAGGGATCGGGACTGAAGCTTTCTTT. Its translation is CASSLETGIGTEAFF.

This clone was picked up one time. The CDR3 DNA follows: TGCGCCAGCACACCGCCCCCAGAGAAGACTAGCACAGATACGCAGTATTTT. Residues: CASTPPPEKTSTDTQYF. V is TRBV23-1 and J is TRBJ2-3; D is uncertain. TRBV23-1 is placed among ORFs of uncertain function. Trimming removed 7 bases from V and 0 bases from J, with 20 bases in between. The CDR3 is 17 residues long.